This TCR beta chain was identified in a study of blood T cell repertoires in COVID-19. Study details: There were acute and convalescent COVID-19 samples, and they came from the United States, Italy and Spain.

Profiled with immunoSEQ multiplex PCR; TCRdb holds only in-frame clones, not every one. The sample holds approximately 100,000 clones, 75% to 90% seen once. Trimming took 3 bases from V and 8 from J; bases not matched to a gene: 9. In germline, CDR1 is SGHRS, CDR2 YFSETQ. CDR3 length: 15 residues. This TCR was sampled from a man older than 75 with acute or convalescent COVID-19. V usage is TRBV5-1 and J usage is TRBJ2-1; 9 bases are shared with TRBD2. The source material was peripheral blood. CDR3 protein: CASSSGTSLIYEQFF. The CDR3 DNA reads as TGCGCCAGCAGCTCCGGGACTAGCTTGATTTATGAGCAGTTCTTC.